The clone carrying this TCR beta chain was observed a single time. Its antigen is not identified. The PCR used 60 Vbeta and 13 Jbeta primers. Profiled with immunoSEQ multiplex PCR; TCRdb holds only in-frame clones, not every one. This sample has about 140,000 clones, with over 75% found just once. The sample is drawn from a study of cytomegalovirus exposure and HLA in healthy donors. Study conclusions and caveats: Accurate prediction of most subjects' HLA-A and HLA-B alleles from TCR beta sequences was reported. In a later analysis, a missense DCLRE1C variant was linked to TCR beta V- and J-gene trimming. Segments of the TCR beta V type were, in most cases, productive about 87% or about 30% of the time in an earlier analysis.

The receptor was derived from a female donor in good health and CMV-seronegative. The sample taken for sequencing was PBMCs.

This CDR3 reads CASSFEVPSTDTQYF. CDR3 DNA sequence: TGTGCCAGCAGTTTCGAGGTTCCTAGCACAGATACGCAGTATTTT. The gene calls are TRBV27 and TRBJ2-3; D not certain. CDR1 and CDR2 (germline): MNHEY, SMNVEV (reference sequence). With 3 bases removed from V and 0 bases from J, the gap between germline ends came to 10 bases. This CDR3 spans 15 amino acids.